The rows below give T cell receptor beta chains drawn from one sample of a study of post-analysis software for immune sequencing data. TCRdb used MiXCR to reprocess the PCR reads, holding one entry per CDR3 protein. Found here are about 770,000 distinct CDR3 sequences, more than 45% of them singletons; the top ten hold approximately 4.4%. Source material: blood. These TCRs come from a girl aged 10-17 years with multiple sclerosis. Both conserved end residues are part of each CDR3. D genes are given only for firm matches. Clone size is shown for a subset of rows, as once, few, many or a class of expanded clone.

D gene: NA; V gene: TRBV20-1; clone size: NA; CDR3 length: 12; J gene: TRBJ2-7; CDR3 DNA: TGCAGTGCTAGCCCAACAGGGAACGAGCAGTACTTC; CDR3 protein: CSASPTGNEQYF
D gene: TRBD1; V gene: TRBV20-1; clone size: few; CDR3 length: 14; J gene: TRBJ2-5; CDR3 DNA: TGCAGTGCCGACGACAGGGTGCCACAAGAGACCCAGTACTTC; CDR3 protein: CSADDRVPQETQYF
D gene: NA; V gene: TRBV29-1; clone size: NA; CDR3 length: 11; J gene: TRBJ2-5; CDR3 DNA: TGCAGCGTTTGGCGCTCGGAGACCCAGTACTTC; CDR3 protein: CSVWRSETQYF
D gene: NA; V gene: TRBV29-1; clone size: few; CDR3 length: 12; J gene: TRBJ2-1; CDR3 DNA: TGCAGCGTTGAAGAGGCCCCAGGTGAGCAGTTCTTC; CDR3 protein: CSVEEAPGEQFF
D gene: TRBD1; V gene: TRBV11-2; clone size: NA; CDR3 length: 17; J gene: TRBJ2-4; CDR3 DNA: TGTGCCAGCAGCCCCCGGACAGGGGGCGAGTCCAAAAACATTCAGTACTTC; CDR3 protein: CASSPRTGGESKNIQYF
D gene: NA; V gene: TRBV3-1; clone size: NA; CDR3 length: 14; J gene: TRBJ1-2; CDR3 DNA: TGTGCCAGCAGCCCCACCGTGTTGGGCTATGGCTACACCTTC; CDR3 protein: CASSPTVLGYGYTF
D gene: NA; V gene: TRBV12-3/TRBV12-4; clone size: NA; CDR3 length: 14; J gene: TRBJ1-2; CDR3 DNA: TGTGCCAGCAGTTTTGGGGCAGCTAACTATGGCTACACCTTC; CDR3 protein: CASSFGAANYGYTF
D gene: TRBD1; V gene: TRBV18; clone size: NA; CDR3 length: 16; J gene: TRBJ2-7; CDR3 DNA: TGTGCCGGCTCACCAGCCCTAGGACAGGGAAATTCGGTGCAGTACTTC; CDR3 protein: CAGSPALGQGNSVQYF
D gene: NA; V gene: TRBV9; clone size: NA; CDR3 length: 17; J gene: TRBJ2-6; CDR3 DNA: TGTGCCAGCAGCGTCGACCAGGGTGGGTCTGGGGCCAACGTCCTGACTTTC; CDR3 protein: CASSVDQGGSGANVLTF
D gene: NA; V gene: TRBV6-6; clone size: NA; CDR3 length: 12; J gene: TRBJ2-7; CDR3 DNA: TGTGCCAGCAGCCACGGGGTGGACGAGCAGTACTTC; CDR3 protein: CASSHGVDEQYF
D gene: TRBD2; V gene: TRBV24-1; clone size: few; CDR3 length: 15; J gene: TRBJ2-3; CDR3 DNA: TGTGCCACCAGTGTGGGTAGCGGGAGAACAGATACGCAGTATTTT; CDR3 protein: CATSVGSGRTDTQYF
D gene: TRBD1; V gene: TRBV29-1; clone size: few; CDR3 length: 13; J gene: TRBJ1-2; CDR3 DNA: TGCAGCGTTGAACGCGGACAGGTTGATGGCTACACCTTC; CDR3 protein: CSVERGQVDGYTF
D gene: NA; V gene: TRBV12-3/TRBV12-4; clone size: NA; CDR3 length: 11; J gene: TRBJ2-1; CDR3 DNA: TGTGCCAGCAGTTCGGGAGAGGAGAGGTTCTTC; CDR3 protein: CASSSGEERFF
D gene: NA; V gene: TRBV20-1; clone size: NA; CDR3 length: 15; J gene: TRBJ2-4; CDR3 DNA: TGCAGTGCTAGAGATTGGGCTCTAGCCAAAAACATTCAGTACTTC; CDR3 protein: CSARDWALAKNIQYF
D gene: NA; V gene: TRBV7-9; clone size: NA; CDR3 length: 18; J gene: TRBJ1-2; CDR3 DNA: TGTGCCAGCAGCTTAGCGATTCCCTCAGACAGGAGGAGAGGAGGCTACACCTTC; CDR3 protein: CASSLAIPSDRRRGGYTF
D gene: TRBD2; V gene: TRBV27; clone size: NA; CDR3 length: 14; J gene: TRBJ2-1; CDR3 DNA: TGTGCCAGCAGTTTAGAACCTAGCGGACTTGAGCAGTTCTTC; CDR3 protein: CASSLEPSGLEQFF
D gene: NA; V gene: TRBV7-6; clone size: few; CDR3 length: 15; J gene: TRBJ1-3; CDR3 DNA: TGTGCCAGCAGCTTAGACTCACAGCTATGGAACACCATATATTTT; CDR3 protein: CASSLDSQLWNTIYF
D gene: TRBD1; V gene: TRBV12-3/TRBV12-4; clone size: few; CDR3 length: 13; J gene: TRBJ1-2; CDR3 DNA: TGTGCCAGCAGTCTCCTGGACAGGGGTGGCTACACCTTC; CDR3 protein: CASSLLDRGGYTF
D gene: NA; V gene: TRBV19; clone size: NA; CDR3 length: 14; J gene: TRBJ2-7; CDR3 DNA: TGTGCCAGTAGTCCTGCACAAGGGTTTGGCGAGCAGTACTTC; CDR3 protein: CASSPAQGFGEQYF
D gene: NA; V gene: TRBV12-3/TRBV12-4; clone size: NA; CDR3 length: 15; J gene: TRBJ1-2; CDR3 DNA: TGTGCCAGCAGTTTATCAGGGGCCGCTAACTATGGCTACACCTTC; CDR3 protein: CASSLSGAANYGYTF
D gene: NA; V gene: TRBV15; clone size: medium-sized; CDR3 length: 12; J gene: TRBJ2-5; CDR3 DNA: TGTGCCACCAGCAGAGGCCAAGAGACCCAGTACTTC; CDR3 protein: CATSRGQETQYF
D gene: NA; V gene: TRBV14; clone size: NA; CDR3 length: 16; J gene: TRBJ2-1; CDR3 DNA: TGTGCCAGCAGCGAAGGGCTAGACTACTCCTACAATGAGCAGTTCTTC; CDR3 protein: CASSEGLDYSYNEQFF
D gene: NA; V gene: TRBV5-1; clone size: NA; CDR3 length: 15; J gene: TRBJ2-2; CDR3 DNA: TGCGCCAGCAGCTCCGGACTGAGGGGAGCCGGGGAGCTGTTTTTT; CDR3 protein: CASSSGLRGAGELFF
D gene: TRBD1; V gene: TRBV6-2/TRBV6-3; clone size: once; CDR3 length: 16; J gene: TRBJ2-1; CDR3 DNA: TGTGCCAGCAGTTACTCGAAACAGGGGGCGAACAATGAGCAGTTCTTC; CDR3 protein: CASSYSKQGANNEQFF
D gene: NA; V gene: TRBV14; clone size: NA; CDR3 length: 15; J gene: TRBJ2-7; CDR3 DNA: TGTGCCAGCAGCCAACCGGGGATCCGTACCTACGAGCAGTACTTC; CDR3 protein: CASSQPGIRTYEQYF
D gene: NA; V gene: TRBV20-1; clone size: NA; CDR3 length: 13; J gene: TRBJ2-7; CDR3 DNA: TGCAGTGCTAGGTCAGGGGTCACCTACGAGCAGTACTTC; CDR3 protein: CSARSGVTYEQYF
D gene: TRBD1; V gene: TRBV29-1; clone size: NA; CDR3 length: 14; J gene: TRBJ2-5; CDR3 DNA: TGCAGCGTCGAAGGGACAGGGGGCTTTGAGACCCAGTACTTC; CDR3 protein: CSVEGTGGFETQYF
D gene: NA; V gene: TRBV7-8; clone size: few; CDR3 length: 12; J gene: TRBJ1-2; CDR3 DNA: TGTGCCAGCAGCTCGACAGGTCGCGGCTACACCTTC; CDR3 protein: CASSSTGRGYTF
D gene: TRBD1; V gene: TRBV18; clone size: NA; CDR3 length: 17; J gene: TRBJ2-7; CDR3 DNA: TGTGCCAGCTCACCCCTACCCCCGACAGGGGCCCCCTACGAGCAGTACTTC; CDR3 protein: CASSPLPPTGAPYEQYF
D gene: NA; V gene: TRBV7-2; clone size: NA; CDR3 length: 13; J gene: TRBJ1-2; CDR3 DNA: TGTGCCAGCAGCTTAAGCACCAGATCCAGCTACACCTTC; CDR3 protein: CASSLSTRSSYTF
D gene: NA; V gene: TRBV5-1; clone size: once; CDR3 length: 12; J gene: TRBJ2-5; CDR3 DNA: TGCGCCAGCAGCTTGACTGAGTGGCGTTGGTACTTC; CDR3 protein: CASSLTEWRWYF
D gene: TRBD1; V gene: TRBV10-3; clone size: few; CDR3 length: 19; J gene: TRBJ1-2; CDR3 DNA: TGTGCCATCAGTGAGTTCGGAACAGGGGCTGAAGGAGCTAACTATGGCTACACCTTC; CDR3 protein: CAISEFGTGAEGANYGYTF
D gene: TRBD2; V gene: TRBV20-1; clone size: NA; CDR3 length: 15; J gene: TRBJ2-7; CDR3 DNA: TGCAGTGCTAGAGATCTAGCGGGAGGGTTTAACGAGCAGTACTTC; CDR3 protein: CSARDLAGGFNEQYF
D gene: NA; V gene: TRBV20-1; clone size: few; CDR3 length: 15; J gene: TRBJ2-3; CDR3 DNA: TGCAGTGCCATCGGACGGAGGGTGGTTCCAGATACGCAGTATTTT; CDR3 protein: CSAIGRRVVPDTQYF
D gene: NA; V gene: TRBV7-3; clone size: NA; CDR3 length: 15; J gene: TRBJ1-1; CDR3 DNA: TGTGCCAGCCTCCCGGGGCCCGGGGGCGACACTGAAGCTTTCTTT; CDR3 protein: CASLPGPGGDTEAFF
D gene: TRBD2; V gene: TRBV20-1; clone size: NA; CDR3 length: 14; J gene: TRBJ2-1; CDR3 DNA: TGCAGTGCTAGAGTTAACGGGAGGGCCCAAGAGCAGTTCTTC; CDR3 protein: CSARVNGRAQEQFF
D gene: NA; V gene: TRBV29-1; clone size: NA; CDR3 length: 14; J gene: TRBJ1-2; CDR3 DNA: TGCAGCGCTAACGGGTTTACAGGGTTAGATGGCTACACCTTC; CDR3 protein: CSANGFTGLDGYTF
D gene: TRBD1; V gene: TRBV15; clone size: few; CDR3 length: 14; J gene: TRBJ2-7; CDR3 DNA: TGTGCCACCAGCAGGAGACAGGGGGCCTACGAGCAGTACTTC; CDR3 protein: CATSRRQGAYEQYF
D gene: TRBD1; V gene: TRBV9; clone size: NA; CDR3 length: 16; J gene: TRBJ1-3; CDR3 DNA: TGTGCCAGCAGCGAGGGACAGGGGGCGGCTGGAAACACCATATATTTT; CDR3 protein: CASSEGQGAAGNTIYF
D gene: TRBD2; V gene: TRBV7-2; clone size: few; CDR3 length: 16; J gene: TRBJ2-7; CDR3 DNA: TGTGCCAGCAGCTTAGGTCCAGCGGGAGGTACCTACGAGCAGTACTTC; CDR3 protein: CASSLGPAGGTYEQYF
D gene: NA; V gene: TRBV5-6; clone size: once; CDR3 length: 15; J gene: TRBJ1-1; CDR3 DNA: TGTGCCAGCAGCTTTAAGGAGGGGCCACCCGCTGAAGCTTTCTTT; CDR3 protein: CASSFKEGPPAEAFF
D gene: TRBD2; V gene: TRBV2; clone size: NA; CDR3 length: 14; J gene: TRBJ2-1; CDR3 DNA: TGTGCCGGCACCTCTAGCGGGGCGCTACATGAGCAGTTCTTC; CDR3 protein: CAGTSSGALHEQFF
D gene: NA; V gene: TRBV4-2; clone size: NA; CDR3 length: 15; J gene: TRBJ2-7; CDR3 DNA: TGTGCCAGCAGCCAAGACCCAAAGGGGGATTACGAGCAGTACTTC; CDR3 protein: CASSQDPKGDYEQYF
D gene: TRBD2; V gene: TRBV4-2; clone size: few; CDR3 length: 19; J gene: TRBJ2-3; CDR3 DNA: TGTGCCAGCAGCCAACGACTAGCGGGGGGGCCCCACAGCACAGATACGCAGTATTTT; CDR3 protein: CASSQRLAGGPHSTDTQYF
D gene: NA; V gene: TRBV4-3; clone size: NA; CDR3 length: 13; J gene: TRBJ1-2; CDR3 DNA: TGCGCCAGCAGCGGGGGGAGGGCCTATGGCTACACCTTC; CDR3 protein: CASSGGRAYGYTF
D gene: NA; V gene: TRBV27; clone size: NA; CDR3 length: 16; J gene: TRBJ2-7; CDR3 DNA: TGTGCCAGCAGTTTAGACTACAGAAGTAGCTCCTACGAGCAGTACTTC; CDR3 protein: CASSLDYRSSSYEQYF
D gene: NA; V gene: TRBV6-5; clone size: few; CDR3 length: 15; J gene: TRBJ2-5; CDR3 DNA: TGTGCCAGCAGCCCCTCTTTGGCCCTCCAAGAGACCCAGTACTTC; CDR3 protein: CASSPSLALQETQYF
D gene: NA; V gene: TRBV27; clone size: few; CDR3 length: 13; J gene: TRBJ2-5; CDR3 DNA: TGTGCCAGCACCTACCCCCTTCAAGAGACCCAGTACTTC; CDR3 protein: CASTYPLQETQYF
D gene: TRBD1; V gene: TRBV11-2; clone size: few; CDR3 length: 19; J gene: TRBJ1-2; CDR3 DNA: TGTGCCAGCAGCTTAGCACCAAGACTGGACAGGGCCACCCTCTATGGCTACACCTTC; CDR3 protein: CASSLAPRLDRATLYGYTF
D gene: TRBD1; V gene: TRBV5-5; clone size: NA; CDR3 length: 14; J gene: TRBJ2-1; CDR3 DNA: TGTGCCAGCAGTCAGGACAGGGGCAGCGATGAGCAGTTCTTC; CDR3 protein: CASSQDRGSDEQFF
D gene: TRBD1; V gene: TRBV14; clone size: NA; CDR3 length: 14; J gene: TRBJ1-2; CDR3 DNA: TGTGCCAGCAGCCAAATGACAGGGGCCTATGGCTACACCTTC; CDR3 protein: CASSQMTGAYGYTF
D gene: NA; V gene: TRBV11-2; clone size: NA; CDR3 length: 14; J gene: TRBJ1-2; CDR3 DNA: TGTGCCAGCAGCTTAGGGAACAGACCGCGGGGCTACACCTTC; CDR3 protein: CASSLGNRPRGYTF
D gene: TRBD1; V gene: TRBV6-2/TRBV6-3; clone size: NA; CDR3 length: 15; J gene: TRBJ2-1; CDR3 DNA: TGTGCCAGCAGTGGGGACAGTGCCTCGGCGGATGAGCAGTTCTTC; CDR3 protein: CASSGDSASADEQFF
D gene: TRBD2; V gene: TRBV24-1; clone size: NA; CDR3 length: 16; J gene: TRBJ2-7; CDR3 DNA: TGTGCCACCCCCCCGTGCCGACTAGCGACCTACAATGAGCAGTACTTC; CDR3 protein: CATPPCRLATYNEQYF
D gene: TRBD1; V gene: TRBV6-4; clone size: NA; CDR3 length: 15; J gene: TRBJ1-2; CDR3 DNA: TGTGCCAGCAGTGAGGGACAGGGCTTTAACTATGGCTACACCTTC; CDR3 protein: CASSEGQGFNYGYTF
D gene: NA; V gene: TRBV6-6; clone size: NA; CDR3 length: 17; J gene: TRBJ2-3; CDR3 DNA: TGTGCCAGCAGTTACTCGGCCCCCAGGGCACGCACAGATACGCAGTATTTT; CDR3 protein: CASSYSAPRARTDTQYF
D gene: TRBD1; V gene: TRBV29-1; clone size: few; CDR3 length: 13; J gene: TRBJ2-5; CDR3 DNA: TGCAGCGGATGGACAGGGGGCGATGAGACCCAGTACTTC; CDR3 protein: CSGWTGGDETQYF
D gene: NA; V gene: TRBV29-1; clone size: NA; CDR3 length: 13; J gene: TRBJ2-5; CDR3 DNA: TGCAGCGTTGTCGGAGACAGAGGAGAGACCCAGTACTTC; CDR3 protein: CSVVGDRGETQYF
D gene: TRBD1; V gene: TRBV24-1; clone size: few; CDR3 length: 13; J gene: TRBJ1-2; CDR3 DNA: TGTGCCACCGCGGACAGGGGAAGGGGTGGCTACACCTTC; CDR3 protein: CATADRGRGGYTF